The 24 T cell receptor beta chains below were found in one sample sequenced in a study of T cell responses to AZD1222 COVID-19 vaccine. Clones were read by immunoSEQ multiplex PCR, and TCRdb kept only the in-frame ones, dropping some. The repertoire holds 95,000 to 110,000 clones, with more than 75% as singletons. The material was peripheral blood, obtained on day 0 of AZD1222 vaccination. The receptors were gathered from an adult in good health.

The chain is built from TRBV5-1 and TRBJ2-1, with 7 bases aligning to TRBD1. Germline V lookup: CDR1 SGHRS, CDR2 YFSETQ. The CDR3 loop spans 18 amino acids. V was pared by 4 bases and J by 0 bases, with 13 bases of the junction left unmatched. Here the CDR3 DNA reads TGCGCCAGCAGCCAGCCCCCGGGACAGTTAAGCTCCTACAATGAGCAGTTCTTC. This encodes CASSQPPGQLSSYNEQFF.

This chain links TRBV3-1 (or the pseudogene TRBV3-2) with TRBJ1-1; D remains unclear. The V end lost 2 bases, the J end lost 7 bases, and 14 bases lay between the germline ends. In germline, CDR1 is LGHDT, CDR2 YNNKEL (reference sequence). This CDR3 spans 14 amino acids. The CDR3: CASSQNARGLEAFF. The CDR3 bases are TGTGCCAGCAGCCAAAACGCCCGCGGACTTGAAGCTTTCTTT.

This rearrangement joins TRBV7-2 to TRBJ2-5; D is possibly TRBD2 (6 bases). CDR1 and CDR2 from the germline V gene are SGHTA and FQGNSA. This CDR3 is 13 amino acids long. V shed 10 bases and J shed 3 bases, with 15 bases lying between them. DNA of the CDR3: TGTGCCACCTCTTCGGGGGTGGAAGAGACCCAGTACTTC. Amino acid sequence: CATSSGVEETQYF.

This chain links TRBV5-1 with TRBJ1-2, with D unresolved. V was cut by 0 bases and J by 3 bases, with 12 bases left in between. CDR3 length: 15 residues. CDR1 is SGHRS and CDR2 is YFSETQ in the germline V gene. In DNA, the CDR3 is TGCGCCAGCAGCTTGGAGCCAGACCCCTACTATGGCTACACCTTC. This gives the protein CASSLEPDPYYGYTF.

The chain links TRBV13 to TRBJ1-2, with 8 bases identical to TRBD1. J gave up 0 bases and V 5 bases, and 8 bases lay outside the gene matches. The CDR3 length is 16 residues. Germline V gene sequence: CDR1 PRHDT, CDR2 FYEKMQ (reference sequence). The CDR3 coding sequence is TGTGCCAGCAGCCCCCCTGGACAGGGAACTAACTATGGCTACACCTTC. Translating it yields CASSPPGQGTNYGYTF. Using reference TRBV13 and TRBJ1-2 for the parts outside the CDR3, the full variable domain is AAGVIQSPRHLIKEKRETATLKCYPIPRHDTVYWYQQGPGQDPQFLISFYEKMQSDKGSIPDRFSAQQFSDYHSELNMSSLELGDSALYFCASSPPGQGTNYGYTFGSGTRLTVV.

The rearrangement joins TRBV5-4 to TRBJ1-2; 7 nucleotides match TRBD1. The CDR3 has 17 amino acids. The V gene end was trimmed by 1 base and the J gene end by 0 bases; junction bases not matched to a gene: 9. The germline gives CDR1 SGHNT, CDR2 YYREEE (reference sequence). The CDR3 spells CASSLRTGEAANYGYTF. The CDR3 bases are TGTGCCAGCAGCTTGAGGACAGGTGAGGCAGCTAACTATGGCTACACCTTC.

Here the CDR3 reads CSVTRGVTNTEAFF. The DNA of the CDR3 is TGCAGCGTGACCAGGGGGGTAACGAACACTGAAGCTTTCTTT. The chain recombines TRBV29-1 with TRBJ1-1; 7 bases align to TRBD1. The CDR3 has 14 amino acids. CDR1 SQVTM and CDR2 ANQGSEA come from the germline V gene. V shed 6 bases and J 1 base; nucleotides not matched to a gene: 8.

This chain joins TRBV4-3 and TRBJ1-4; 10 bases fit TRBD1. This CDR3 has 16 amino acids. The V segment lost 4 bases and the J segment 7 bases; nucleotides outside the gene matches: 9. In germline, CDR1 is LGHNA, CDR2 YSLEER. The CDR3 spells CASSPERGTGAEKLFF. As DNA, the CDR3 is TGCGCCAGCAGCCCAGAGCGTGGGACAGGGGCTGAAAAACTGTTTTTT.

The rearrangement links TRBV24-1 to TRBJ1-2, with 7 bases aligning to TRBD1. CDR3 length: 13 residues. With V trimmed by 7 bases and J by 9 bases, 10 bases remained unmatched. Germline V CDR1 and CDR2: KGHDR, SFDVKD. The CDR3 DNA is TGTGCCACCAGACTTCGACAGGGAAGAAGCTACACCTTC. Amino acids: CATRLRQGRSYTF.

J is TRBJ2-3 and V is TRBV5-1; 12 nucleotides match TRBD2. The CDR3 runs 19 residues. V lost 4 bases to trimming and J lost 2 bases; unmatched junction nucleotides: 14. Germline loops: CDR1 SGHRS, CDR2 YFSETQ. Written as DNA, the CDR3 is TGCGCCAGCAGCCCCCGGCACCTGACTAGCGGGGGCTACACAGATACGCAGTATTTT. It specifies CASSPRHLTSGGYTDTQYF. The full variable domain, its missing parts supplied by reference TRBV5-1 and TRBJ2-3, is KAGVTQTPRYLIKTRGQQVTLSCSPISGHRSVSWYQQTPGQGLQFLFEYFSETQRNKGNFPGRFSGRQFSNSRSEMNVSTLELGDSALYLCASSPRHLTSGGYTDTQYFGPGTRLTVL.

By share of the sample, this clone is medium-sized. This rearrangement joins TRBV6-5 to TRBJ2-7, with 11 bases aligning to TRBD1. The CDR3 length is 16 residues. Germline V CDR1 and CDR2: MNHEY, SVGAGI. V was clipped by 4 bases and J by 4 bases; unmatched bases: 9. The CDR3 nucleotides read TGTGCCAGCAGTTCCCTCCCCGGACAGGGGGCTTACGAGCAGTACTTC. Protein sequence: CASSSLPGQGAYEQYF.

The chain is built from TRBV11-2 and TRBJ1-3, with D unclear. The germline V and J ends were trimmed by 5 bases and 0 bases, with 17 bases remaining between them. The length of the CDR3 is 17 residues. CDR1 and CDR2 from the germline V gene are SGHAT and FQNNGV. DNA of the CDR3: TGTGCCAGCAGCCAGTTGGGCAGATCAAGCTCTGGAAACACCATATATTTT. Translated: CASSQLGRSSSGNTIYF.

The chain is built from TRBV7-2 and TRBJ2-7; 13 bases align to TRBD2. V lost 5 bases to trimming and J lost 7 bases; unmatched junction nucleotides: 8. Germline V lookup: CDR1 SGHTA, CDR2 FQGNSA. The CDR3 is 15 amino acids. The CDR3 DNA reads TGTGCCAGCAGCCTTATGTTGGGACTAGCGGGAGAGCAGTACTTC. This sequence encodes CASSLMLGLAGEQYF.

The J gene is TRBJ1-2, the V gene TRBV7-6; D might be TRBD1 (6 bases). This CDR3 is 16 amino acids long. Germline CDR1 is SGHVS and CDR2 is FNYEAQ. V gave up 2 bases and J gave up 6 bases, with 19 bases separating them. The CDR3 DNA is TGTGCCAGCAGCTTAACATATGCTACAGGGTACCATGGCTACACCTTC. This gives the protein CASSLTYATGYHGYTF.

The chain combines TRBV7-9 with TRBJ1-1, with D unresolved. Germline V gene lookup returns CDR1 SEHNR and CDR2 FQNEAQ (reference sequence). The CDR3 contains 13 residues. The CDR3 bases are TGTGCGGCGGGTACGGCGACATACACTGAAGCTTTCTTT. Residues: CAAGTATYTEAFF.

The chain links TRBV7-9 to TRBJ2-7; TRBD1 aligns across 7 bases. CDR3 length: 14 amino acids. Germline CDR1 SEHNR, CDR2 FQNEAQ (reference sequence). J lost 4 bases, V lost 3 bases, and 6 bases had no gene match. CDR3 coding DNA: TGTGCCAGCAGCTTGGGGACAGACTTATACGAGCAGTACTTC. Translating it yields CASSLGTDLYEQYF.

The chain recombines TRBV6-1 with TRBJ2-3; 13 positions agree with TRBD2. V gave up 4 bases and J gave up 6 bases; unmatched junction bases: 13. This CDR3 region has 18 residues. Germline assignment: CDR1 MNHNS and CDR2 SASEGT. The CDR3 sequence is CASSAGTELAGGSDTQYF. The CDR3 nucleotides read TGTGCCAGCAGTGCAGGTACGGAACTAGCGGGGGGGTCTGATACGCAGTATTTT.

In this sample, this clone turned up a few times. For the CDR3, the DNA is TGTGCCAGCAGGTCGGTTGGGCCCCAGCATTTT. This encodes CASRSVGPQHF. The V gene is TRBV2, the J gene TRBJ1-5, with D unclear. From germline, CDR1 is SNHLY and CDR2 FYNNEI. Trimming took 6 bases from V and 9 from J, leaving 9 bases between them. This CDR3 spans 11 amino acids.

Comments on this clone: Additional DNA sequences in this sample encode the identical CDR3. V and J are TRBV20-1 and TRBJ2-5; D call uncertain. V was pared by 6 bases and J by 4 bases, with 9 bases between. CDR3 size: 11 residues. Looked up from germline, CDR1 is DFQATT and CDR2 is SNEGSKA (reference sequence). CDR3 bases: TGCAGTGCCAGGCGCGGAGAGACCCAGTACTTC. This codes for CSARRGETQYF.

The rearrangement links TRBV2 to TRBJ1-4; perhaps TRBD1 as D (5 bases). The germline V gene encodes CDR1 SNHLY and CDR2 FYNNEI. Trimming left V 4 bases short and J 4 bases short, with 10 bases between. The CDR3 is made up of 14 amino acids. The CDR3 loop reads CASSVNRNNEKLFF. DNA of the CDR3: TGTGCCAGCAGTGTCAACAGGAATAATGAAAAACTGTTTTTT.

The chain links TRBV2 to TRBJ1-2, with a possible D match to TRBD1 (5 bases). V was clipped by 4 bases and J by 0 bases, with 9 bases between them. The CDR3 length is 14 residues. CDR1 and CDR2 (germline): SNHLY, FYNNEI. CDR3 sequence (DNA): TGTGCCAGCAGTGCCCAGGGAACTAACTATGGCTACACCTTC. This translates into CASSAQGTNYGYTF.

The J gene is TRBJ2-7, the V gene TRBV6-5; D ambiguous. The germline V gene encodes CDR1 MNHEY and CDR2 SVGAGI. CDR3 length: 12 residues. V lost 2 bases, J lost 5 bases, and 7 bases lay in between. CDR3 bases: TGTGCCAGCAGTTACCCCAAAAACGAGCAGTACTTC. This encodes CASSYPKNEQYF.

The chain couples TRBV7-7 to TRBJ2-1; 10 nucleotides agree with TRBD2. Trimming at V came to 1 base and at J to 6 bases, leaving 3 bases not matched to a gene. The CDR3 is made up of 15 amino acids. CDR1 SSHAT and CDR2 FNYEAQ come from the germline V gene (reference sequence). CDR3 loop: CASSLVAGGFNEQFF. The CDR3 nucleotides are TGTGCCAGCAGCTTAGTAGCGGGGGGCTTCAATGAGCAGTTCTTC.

CDR3: CATSAWSTSTKQYF. In DNA form, the CDR3 reads TGTGCCACCTCGGCGTGGTCCACCTCTACAAAGCAGTACTTC. This chain links TRBV6-5 with TRBJ2-7, with unresolved D. This CDR3 is built from 14 residues. Trimming took off 10 bases at V and 8 bases at J, with 24 bases between the two ends. The germline CDR1 and CDR2 sequences are MNHEY and SVGAGI.